The clone carrying this T cell receptor (beta chain) occurred a few times. CDR1 MNHEY and CDR2 SVGEGT come from the germline V gene. The V gene end was trimmed by 0 bases and the J gene end by 9 bases; junction bases not matched to a gene: 5. The CDR3 spans 14 residues. A single record per CDR3 protein comes from TCRdb applying MiXCR to the 5' RACE reads. The sample records 62,000 or so distinct CDR3 sequences, around 30% being singletons. CD25-based Treg depletion was applied to purified naive CD4+ T cells. Sequences were obtained from tumor-infiltrating naive CD4+ T cells sorted from the breast tumor. Documented subset: naive CD4+ T cells, CD4+CD45RA+CD25-. The rearrangement links TRBV6-2 or TRBV6-3 to TRBJ2-1; 7 bases are a match to TRBD2. This sequence originates from a female donor with breast cancer. CDR3 in DNA: TGTGCCAGCAGTTACTCGGCGGGAGTTACTGAGCAGTTCTTC. This codes for CASSYSAGVTEQFF.